The 5 T cell receptor beta chains listed next were all sequenced from one sample in a study of blood T cell repertoires in COVID-19. TCRdb's table, derived via immunoSEQ multiplex PCR, lists solely in-frame clones and lacks some. Among under 150,000 clones listed, about four fifths were seen once. Sequenced input: peripheral blood. The source is a human donor in a cohort sampled during active COVID-19.

The V and J genes are TRBV10-3 and TRBJ2-3, with D possibly TRBD2 on 5 matching bases. The CDR3 runs to 15 residues. Germline assignment: CDR1 ENHRY and CDR2 SYGVKD. Trimming took off 2 bases at V and 0 bases at J, with 9 bases between the two ends. Written as DNA, the CDR3 is TGTGCCATCAGTGAGAGACGGGGTAGCACAGATACGCAGTATTTT. It specifies CAISERRGSTDTQYF.

The chain uses TRBV14 and TRBJ1-5, with D tentatively TRBD1 (6 bases). The CDR3 covers 17 residues. The V end was cut by 4 bases, the J end by 1 base, with 17 bases between. The V gene's germline CDR1 is SGHDN and CDR2 FVKESK. The CDR3, as DNA: TGTGCCAGCAGCCTACGGCGGGGGGCCGGGAGCAATCAGCCCCAGCATTTT. This gives the protein CASSLRRGAGSNQPQHF. The complete variable domain, with remaining parts taken from reference TRBV14 and TRBJ1-5, reads EAGVTQFPSHSVIEKGQTVTLRCDPISGHDNLYWYRRVMGKEIKFLLHFVKESKQDESGMPNNRFLAERTGGTYSTLKVQPAELEDSGVYFCASSLRRGAGSNQPQHFGDGTRLSIL.

The genes are TRBV6-5 and TRBJ1-3; 7 bases are shared with TRBD1. Germline V gene data show CDR1 as MNHEY and CDR2 as SVGAGI. The V segment lost 6 bases and the J segment 4 bases; nucleotides outside the gene matches: 6. CDR3 length: 14 residues. For the CDR3, the DNA is TGTGCCAGCAGGACAGACAGGGTCGGAAACACCATATATTTT. Its protein is CASRTDRVGNTIYF.

The genes are TRBV5-1 and TRBJ2-2, with 7 bases that match TRBD2. V shed 4 bases, J shed 3 bases, and the junction held 0 bases outside the gene matches. The CDR3 contains 13 residues. The germline gives CDR1 SGHRS, CDR2 YFSETQ. Here the CDR3 DNA reads TGCGCCAGCAGCGGGAGGGACACCGGGGAGCTGTTTTTT. Residues: CASSGRDTGELFF. Filled out from reference TRBV5-1 and TRBJ2-2, the complete variable domain reads KAGVTQTPRYLIKTRGQQVTLSCSPISGHRSVSWYQQTPGQGLQFLFEYFSETQRNKGNFPGRFSGRQFSNSRSEMNVSTLELGDSALYLCASSGRDTGELFFGEGSRLTVL.

The J gene is TRBJ2-3, the V gene TRBV29-1, with a weak D call TRBD1 (5 bases). The CDR3 loop spans 14 amino acids. Germline CDR1 SQVTM, CDR2 ANQGSEA. V was cut by 5 bases and J by 0 bases, with 12 bases left in between. The CDR3 sequence is CSVSTATSTDTQYF. CDR3 nucleotides: TGCAGCGTTTCGACAGCTACTAGCACAGATACGCAGTATTTT.